Following are 25 T cell receptor beta chains from one sample sequenced in a study of shared clonotypes between healthy human individuals. The naive CD8 subset, CD45RO-negative cells positively selected for CCR7, excluded terminally differentiated effector memory CD45RA+ cells. Only in-frame clones appear in the TCRdb table, and some are missing; sequencing was by immunoSEQ multiplex PCR. The data contain approximately 2,000,000 clones, just over 90% of them singletons. Sequencing used naive CD8+ T cells from PBMCs. The origin of the receptors is a young man in good health. Some clones in this sample may be carry-over from other donors' samples.

This clone was seen once. The V gene is TRBV7-8, the J gene TRBJ1-3; a possible D gene is TRBD1 (5 bases). CDR1 and CDR2 (germline): SGHVS, FQNEAQ. The CDR3 is 14 residues long. V dropped 5 bases and J dropped 2 bases, with 10 bases sitting between them. CDR3: CASSPQGTGNTIYF. CDR3 coding DNA: TGTGCCAGCAGCCCCCAGGGAACTGGAAACACCATATATTTT. The full variable domain, with the rest looked up from reference TRBV7-8 and TRBJ1-3, is GAGVSQSPRYKVAKRGQDVALRCDPISGHVSLFWYQQALGQGPEFLTYFQNEAQLDKSGLPSDRFFAERPEGSVSTLKIQRTQQEDSAVYLCASSPQGTGNTIYFGEGSWLTVV.

This clone came up a few times. V and J are TRBV10-3 and TRBJ2-2, with no clear D. This CDR3 region has 14 residues. V lost 3 bases, J lost 7 bases, and 12 bases lay in between. The germline V gene encodes CDR1 ENHRY and CDR2 SYGVKD. The CDR3 bases are TGTGCCATCAGTGATCCTACGGGCGGCGGGGAGCTGTTTTTT. As protein: CAISDPTGGGELFF.

The chain joins TRBV27 to TRBJ1-1, with TRBD1 as a possible D gene (6 bases). The CDR3 sequence is 15 residues long. With 5 bases removed from V and 1 base from J, the gap between germline ends came to 14 bases. The germline CDR1 and CDR2 sequences are MNHEY and SMNVEV (reference sequence). The CDR3 DNA reads as TGTGCCAGCAGTGGACTACAGGGCGGGAACACTGAAGCTTTCTTT. Translated: CASSGLQGGNTEAFF.

The CDR3: CAWSVRNLNYGYTF. CDR3 DNA: TGTGCCTGGAGTGTACGAAACCTGAACTATGGCTACACCTTC. The rearrangement uses TRBV30 and TRBJ1-2; D remains unclear. Trimming pared 0 bases from V and 2 bases from J, leaving 10 bases between. This CDR3 spans 14 amino acids. The germline V gene encodes CDR1 GTSNPN and CDR2 SVGIG (reference sequence).

The chain carries TRBV27 and TRBJ2-3; TRBD2 might be the D (5 bases). CDR1 is MNHEY, CDR2 SMNVEV, per germline (reference sequence). Trimming removed 5 bases at V and 3 bases at J, with 18 bases between. CDR3 size: 16 residues. CDR3: CASSPWLAQITDTQYF. CDR3 in DNA: TGTGCCAGCAGTCCCTGGCTAGCCCAAATAACAGATACGCAGTATTTT.

The chain recombines TRBV13 with TRBJ2-1; D not certain. Trimming took 5 bases from V and 9 from J, leaving 17 bases between them. Germline V lookup: CDR1 PRHDT, CDR2 FYEKMQ (reference sequence). The CDR3 extends over 14 amino acids. The CDR3 coding sequence is TGTGCCAGCAGCCAGGACCCCAAAATCGGTGAGCAGTTCTTC. Protein: CASSQDPKIGEQFF.

This clone was seen only once. V is TRBV5-6 and J is TRBJ2-3; D is ambiguous. V was trimmed by 1 base and J by 6 bases, leaving 12 bases between them. Germline V CDR1 and CDR2: SGHDT, YYEEEE. This CDR3 is 14 amino acids long. DNA of the CDR3: TGTGCCAGCAGCTTGAACAGAGTTCGCGATACGCAGTATTTT. Translating gives CASSLNRVRDTQYF.

V usage is TRBV15 and J usage is TRBJ2-1; 14 bases fit TRBD2. This CDR3 is built from 17 residues. The germline V gene has CDR1 LNHNV and CDR2 YYDKDF (reference sequence). With V trimmed by 1 base and J by 10 bases, 9 bases remained unmatched. This chain's CDR3 is CATSRGLAGGPGREQFF. The CDR3 DNA is TGTGCCACCAGCAGAGGACTAGCGGGAGGGCCCGGGCGGGAGCAGTTCTTC.

The rearrangement joins TRBV2 to TRBJ2-3; D not resolved. The germline CDR1 and CDR2 sequences are SNHLY and FYNNEI. The CDR3 is made up of 13 amino acids. The V and J ends lost 3 bases and 5 bases respectively, with 9 bases between them. In DNA form, the CDR3 reads TGTGCCAGCAGTGATTCCGGCGGAGATACGCAGTATTTT. This sequence encodes CASSDSGGDTQYF.

V usage is TRBV29-1 and J usage is TRBJ2-7; D is unclear. Germline V gene sequence: CDR1 SQVTM, CDR2 ANQGSEA. The CDR3 length is 10 residues. V lost 7 bases and J lost 5, with 9 bases in between. Here the CDR3 reads CSGKNDEQYF. CDR3 in DNA: TGCAGCGGCAAAAACGACGAGCAGTACTTC.

V and J are TRBV27 and TRBJ2-1; 10 nucleotides match TRBD2. V shed 5 bases, J shed 4 bases, and the junction held 2 bases outside the gene matches. This CDR3 comprises 14 residues. In germline, CDR1 is MNHEY, CDR2 SMNVEV (reference sequence). The CDR3 region has the DNA TGTGCCAGCAGTCTAGCGGGAGATTACAATGAGCAGTTCTTC. It is translated as CASSLAGDYNEQFF.

This chain joins TRBV27 and TRBJ2-2, with D perhaps matching TRBD2 (5 bases). This CDR3 comprises 14 residues. V shed 6 bases and J shed 4 bases, with 12 bases lying between them. Germline V gene lookup returns CDR1 MNHEY and CDR2 SMNVEV (reference sequence). CDR3 protein: CASSLGLFTGELFF. CDR3 DNA sequence: TGTGCCAGCAGCCTTGGACTGTTCACCGGGGAGCTGTTTTTT.

The chain recombines TRBV5-1 with TRBJ2-2; 7 bases match TRBD2. The germline V gene encodes CDR1 SGHRS and CDR2 YFSETQ. The CDR3 is 15 amino acids. The V and J ends lost 0 bases and 10 bases, in that order; junction bases with no gene match: 9. For the CDR3, the DNA is TGCGCCAGCAGCTTGGCTCTAGCGGAGAAGGAGGAGCTGTTTTTT. Translating it yields CASSLALAEKEELFF.

The chain combines TRBV6-1 with TRBJ2-7, with D hard to call. The germline V gene encodes CDR1 MNHNS and CDR2 SASEGT. This CDR3 region has 12 residues. V was pared by 2 bases and J by 7 bases, with 9 bases between. The CDR3 protein is CASSEKGREQYF. In DNA, the CDR3 is TGTGCCAGCAGTGAAAAGGGAAGAGAGCAGTACTTC.

This clone showed up just a few times. The chain combines TRBV2 with TRBJ2-7, with D perhaps TRBD2 (6 bases). Germline CDR1 SNHLY, CDR2 FYNNEI. Trimming stripped 4 bases from V and 2 bases from J, with 12 bases between. CDR3 length: 14 amino acids. The CDR3: CASSGLRETYEQYF. Here the CDR3 DNA reads TGTGCCAGCAGTGGATTACGGGAGACCTACGAGCAGTACTTC.

This clone was found a few times. This specimen includes other DNA sequences encoding the same CDR3. V gene TRBV29-1 combines with J gene TRBJ1-1; unclear D gene. CDR3 length equals 12 residues. Germline-derived CDR1 and CDR2 are SQVTM and ANQGSEA. Trimming cost V 4 bases and J 2 bases, with 8 bases left between them. CDR3 protein: CSVGLSNTEAFF. CDR3 DNA sequence: TGCAGCGTTGGACTCTCCAACACTGAAGCTTTCTTT.

Turning to this clone: Different DNA sequences within this sample yield the same CDR3. The chain employs TRBV7-9 and TRBJ1-1, with 9 positions matching TRBD1. The V gene's germline CDR1 is SEHNR and CDR2 FQNEAQ (reference sequence). The CDR3 has 15 amino acids. Trimming took 5 bases from V and 3 from J; bases not matched to a gene: 7. In DNA form, the CDR3 reads TGTGCCAGCAGCCCAGGGACAGGGAGGGACACTGAAGCTTTCTTT. Protein product: CASSPGTGRDTEAFF.

CDR3 bases: TGTGCCAGCACCCCCGGTCCGCTTCGGGACAATGAGCAGTTCTTC. Translating it yields CASTPGPLRDNEQFF. The chain carries TRBV25-1 and TRBJ2-1; D is uncertain. V was shortened by 7 bases and J by 5 bases, with 18 bases between the two germline ends. The CDR3 extends over 15 amino acids. The V gene's germline CDR1 is MGHDK and CDR2 SYGVNS.

V usage is TRBV5-5 and J usage is TRBJ1-2; a possible D gene is TRBD1 (6 bases). Trimming shortened V by 4 bases and J by 4 bases, and 14 bases separated the two germline ends. CDR1 is SGHKS, CDR2 YYEKEE, per germline (reference sequence). The CDR3 is 14 residues long. The CDR3 region has the DNA TGTGCCAGCAGCCCAGAGACAGGCGTCTATGGCTACACCTTC. The encoded protein is CASSPETGVYGYTF.

The chain links TRBV5-4 to TRBJ2-1; a possible D gene is TRBD2 (6 bases). In germline, CDR1 is SGHNT, CDR2 YYREEE (reference sequence). The CDR3 covers 15 residues. The V end was cut by 8 bases, the J end by 1 base, with 16 bases between. CDR3: CASGLSGSSYNEQFF. In DNA, the CDR3 is TGTGCCAGTGGTCTTAGCGGAAGTTCCTACAATGAGCAGTTCTTC. The full variable domain, rest sourced from reference TRBV5-4 and TRBJ2-1, is ETGVTQSPTHLIKTRGQQVTLRCSSQSGHNTVSWYQQALGQGPQFIFQYYREEENGRGNFPPRFSGLQFPNYSSELNVNALELDDSALYLCASGLSGSSYNEQFFGPGTRLTVL.

The chain employs TRBV25-1 and TRBJ2-3; D is ambiguous. The germline CDR1 and CDR2 sequences are MGHDK and SYGVNS. V lost 6 bases and J 5 bases, leaving 18 bases between the germline ends. The CDR3 length is 15 residues. This chain's CDR3 is CASSDSQRKGDTQYF. DNA for the CDR3: TGTGCCAGCAGCGACTCCCAAAGAAAGGGAGATACGCAGTATTTT.

The rearrangement links TRBV27 to TRBJ2-3; tentatively, D is TRBD2 (6 bases). CDR1 MNHEY and CDR2 SMNVEV come from the germline V gene (reference sequence). This CDR3 spans 17 amino acids. V was cut by 6 bases and J by 5 bases, with 24 bases left in between. The CDR3 nucleotides are TGTGCCAGCAGCCCATTGGTAGTAGCGGTCGAGGTAGATACGCAGTATTTT. Protein: CASSPLVVAVEVDTQYF.

The rearrangement uses TRBV28 and TRBJ2-7; D perhaps matches TRBD1 (5 bases). From germline, CDR1 is MDHEN and CDR2 SYDVKM. The CDR3 has 14 residues. Trimming took 5 bases from V and 0 from J, leaving 11 bases between them. The CDR3 coding sequence is TGTGCCAGCAGTCCCGAGACAGTCTCCTACGAGCAGTACTTC. Protein sequence: CASSPETVSYEQYF.

This rearrangement joins TRBV7-9 to TRBJ2-2, with TRBD1 matching 10 bases. J was trimmed by 10 bases and V by 5 bases; bases with no gene match: 19. The CDR3 contains 18 residues. Germline loops: CDR1 SEHNR, CDR2 FQNEAQ (reference sequence). CDR3 sequence reads: CASSPPLGTGVLSEELFF. As DNA, the CDR3 is TGTGCCAGCAGCCCCCCTCTTGGGACAGGGGTCCTAAGTGAGGAGCTGTTTTTT.

The rearrangement links TRBV7-2 to TRBJ2-1; D not resolved. CDR1 and CDR2 from the germline V gene are SGHTA and FQGNSA. V dropped 5 bases and J dropped 9 bases, with 11 bases sitting between them. The CDR3 has 12 residues. The CDR3 bases are TGTGCCAGCAGCCCTATAGCTGTTGAGCAGTTCTTC. This sequence encodes CASSPIAVEQFF.